This T cell receptor (beta chain) is from a study of PD-1 blockade in classical Hodgkin lymphoma. The repertoire was sequenced with immunoSEQ multiplex PCR; TCRdb's copy has only in-frame clones and lacks some. Here the sample spans more than 30,000 clones, approximately 85% being singletons. This CDR3 spans 15 amino acids. Germline V lookup: CDR1 SGHTA, CDR2 FQGNSA. Trimming left V 3 bases short and J 2 bases short, with 13 bases between. The study's findings and limits: Newly diagnosed patients had diversity similar to the baseline diversity of complete responders. The origin of the repertoire differences remains undefined, with disease activity or prior therapy as possible causes. Any patient who commenced nivolumab under 1 year after ASCT was excluded.

This clone is a singleton in its sample. Its antigen is undetermined. All trial patients relapsed after autologous stem cell transplantation. This sequence was found in a human donor with classical Hodgkin lymphoma. The chain employs TRBV7-2 and TRBJ1-2, with TRBD1 as a possible D gene (6 bases). Sample: peripheral blood mononuclear cells (PBMCs), taken at baseline. The CDR3 region has the DNA TGTGCCAGCAGCTTTGGGGGGGCAGGGAACTATGGCTACACCTTC. Translated: CASSFGGAGNYGYTF.